This is a list of T cell receptor beta chains from one sample in a study of monozygotic twins with inflammatory bowel disease. TCRdb reprocessed the 5' RACE reads; each CDR3 protein has one entry and no DNA is given. This repertoire includes just under 45,000 distinct CDR3 sequences. The source material was blood. These receptors were taken from a human donor with ulcerative colitis or Crohn's disease, or a healthy co-twin of an affected twin (not recorded which). CDR3s include the opening cysteine and the closing phenylalanine or tryptophan. Each record gives: clone size, V gene, J gene, CDR3 protein. Clone size is given for some rows only: seen once, a few or many times, or a class if the clone is expanded.

NA	TRBV11-2	TRBJ1-6	CASSLGSNSPLHF
NA	TRBV13	TRBJ2-2	CASSSGTGAPGELFF
NA	TRBV20-1	TRBJ2-4	CSASRLGGRAGKNIQYF
NA	TRBV7-2	TRBJ2-3	CASSLFSARATQYF
NA	TRBV18	TRBJ1-1	CASSPSTGTEAFF
NA	TRBV19	TRBJ2-7	CASSPGREQYF
NA	TRBV6-1	TRBJ1-5	CASSTTGYSNQPQHF
NA	TRBV20-1	TRBJ2-7	CSASLPSGGDYEQYF
NA	TRBV7-9	TRBJ2-3	CASSLDGGGMDTQYF
NA	TRBV5-1	TRBJ1-6	CASSLELVDNSPLHF
NA	TRBV9	TRBJ2-1	CASSSTRTSEQFF
NA	TRBV6-1	TRBJ1-1	CASRSQFGGGVYAFF
NA	TRBV3-1	TRBJ2-3	CASSPPWDSTDTQYF
NA	TRBV29-1	TRBJ1-1	CSVSTQPGTAEAFF
NA	TRBV20-1	TRBJ1-1	CSAREDLVEAFF
NA	TRBV20-1	TRBJ1-1	CSARDALQGSAEALF
NA	TRBV5-4	TRBJ2-7	CASSLVPLLRPRDYEQYF
NA	TRBV11-2	TRBJ1-1	CASSLVGPKKTGRTRDTEAFF
NA	TRBV12-3/TRBV12-4	TRBJ1-4	CASSPGQGAGEKLFF
NA	TRBV12-3/TRBV12-4	TRBJ1-3	CASSPNRVSGNTIYF
NA	TRBV10-3	TRBJ1-2	CATYGESYGYTF
NA	TRBV12-3/TRBV12-4	TRBJ1-2	CASTPPGARGYTF
medium-sized	TRBV20-1	TRBJ2-1	CSARDRSGGYNEQFF